The present TCR beta chain was sequenced within a study of T cell responses to AZD1222 COVID-19 vaccine. Study-level information: Researchers grouped second doses given at about 4 or about 12 weeks into one pool.

In the case of this clone: The antigen is unknown.

Clones were read by immunoSEQ multiplex PCR, and TCRdb kept only the in-frame ones, dropping some. Seen here are 100,000 to 140,000 clones, about 90% observed once, and the top ten hold approximately 4%. Study results and caveats: Baseline seropositives among AZD1222 recipients totaled only five to seven. Donors were chiefly white British, with a greater number of females, and clonal diversity was perhaps underestimated.

V lost 5 bases, J lost 3 bases, and 3 bases stayed unmatched. The CDR3 spans 13 residues. Germline values: CDR1 LGHNT, CDR2 FRNRAP. Source: peripheral blood, taken on day 0 of AZD1222 vaccination. This TCR was sampled from an adult in good health. The chain is built from TRBV12-5 and TRBJ1-1; 7 bases match TRBD1. The CDR3 here is CASGPGQYTEAFF. CDR3 nucleotides: TGTGCTAGTGGTCCGGGACAGTACACTGAAGCTTTCTTT.